Here is one T cell receptor (beta chain) with its context. This sample stems from a study of shared T cell receptors in the human thymus. The repertoire was sequenced with immunoSEQ multiplex PCR; TCRdb's copy has only in-frame clones and lacks some. The sample consists of approximately 400,000 clones, 85% to 95% of them appearing once. V lost 3 bases, J lost 1 base, and 3 bases stayed unmatched. This CDR3 region has 14 residues. Germline CDR1 and CDR2: MRHNA and SNTAGT. Sequenced input: thymocytes. The clonotype comes from a human donor. This chain uses TRBV6-4 with TRBJ2-7; the match to TRBD1 covers 7 bases. The CDR3 loop is CASSEGTESYEQYF. As DNA, the CDR3 is TGTGCCAGCAGTGAGGGGACAGAATCCTACGAGCAGTACTTC.